Listed here are 13 T cell receptor beta chains from one sample, sequenced in a study of T cells in Graves' hyperthyroidism and ophthalmopathy. Regions amplified from RNA transcripts were the TCR beta CDR3 regions. Primed by the HTBI set, a first-round RT-PCR was run on the TCR CDR3. TCRdb called the multiplex PCR reads again in MiXCR, with one record for every CDR3 protein. In the table there are roughly 600,000 distinct CDR3 sequences, about 14% of which are singletons. Sequenced: blood. All receptors derive from a woman aged 45-59 years with Graves' ophthalmopathy.

This clonotype was recorded a few times. At one of its ends the junction is not consistent with the germline gene, which may arise from a read error. V gene TRBV5-1 combines with J gene TRBJ2-7, with TRBD1 matching 8 bases. The CDR3 is 14 amino acids. Germline V gene data show CDR1 as SGHRS and CDR2 as YFSETQ. Here the CDR3 reads CASRLGQAAYEQYF. The CDR3 nucleotides are TGCGCCAGCAGGTTGGGACAGGCGGCCTACGAGCAGTACTTC.

At least ten counts were recorded for this clonotype. This sequence may be a read error, since a much larger clone differs from it by one base. The chain combines TRBV6-1 with TRBJ1-1; D gene uncertain. Germline V gene lookup returns CDR1 MNHNS and CDR2 SASEGT. The CDR3 covers 11 residues. V lost 7 bases, J lost 0 bases, and 3 bases lay in between. Written as DNA, the CDR3 is TGTGCCAGCAAGTTGAACACTGAAGCTTTCTTT. It specifies CASKLNTEAFF.

The rearrangement links TRBV5-1 to TRBJ2-1; 8 nucleotides match TRBD2. V lost 4 bases and J lost 11; bases outside the gene matches: 14. Looked up from germline, CDR1 is SGHRS and CDR2 is YFSETQ. The CDR3 has 15 residues. This CDR3 reads CASSLTSTTSGQQFF. The CDR3 DNA reads TGCGCCAGCAGCCTCACGTCAACAACTAGCGGACAGCAGTTCTTC.

This clonotype was counted between two and nine times. This sequence joins TRBV5-1 and TRBJ2-5; no clear D. This CDR3 has 16 amino acids. V dropped 0 bases and J dropped 4 bases, with 16 bases sitting between them. The V gene's germline CDR1 is SGHRS and CDR2 YFSETQ. As DNA, the CDR3 is TGCGCCAGCAGCTTGGTTTCCCGTCCGGGTGGAGAGACCCAGTACTTC. It translates to CASSLVSRPGGETQYF. Full variable domain (rest looked up from reference TRBV5-1 and TRBJ2-5): KAGVTQTPRYLIKTRGQQVTLSCSPISGHRSVSWYQQTPGQGLQFLFEYFSETQRNKGNFPGRFSGRQFSNSRSEMNVSTLELGDSALYLCASSLVSRPGGETQYFGPGTRLLVL.

At least ten counts were recorded for this clonotype. The chain joins TRBV20-1 to TRBJ2-3, with 12 bases matching TRBD2. CDR1 and CDR2 from the germline V gene are DFQATT and SNEGSKA (reference sequence). V was clipped by 0 bases and J by 4 bases; unmatched bases: 11. This CDR3 contains 18 residues. The CDR3 sequence: CSAREDGLAGGAPDTQYF. The DNA of the CDR3 is TGCAGTGCTAGAGAAGACGGGCTAGCGGGAGGGGCGCCAGATACGCAGTATTTT.

This clonotype was seen at least ten times. The J gene is TRBJ1-1, the V gene TRBV11-3, with D unresolved. Germline V gene data show CDR1 as SGHNT and CDR2 as YENEEA. The CDR3 is made up of 13 amino acids. V gave up 2 bases and J gave up 1 base, with 5 bases separating them. Here the CDR3 reads CASSLLENTEAFF. The CDR3 DNA reads as TGTGCCAGCAGCTTACTGGAGAACACTGAAGCTTTCTTT.

V usage is TRBV12-3 or TRBV12-4 and J usage is TRBJ1-6; D remains unclear. V lost 6 bases and J lost 7, with 10 bases in between. CDR3 length: 13 amino acids. The DNA of the CDR3 is TGTGCCAGCAGGTCGCGCTTCAATTCACCCCTCCACTTT. Amino acid sequence: CASRSRFNSPLHF.

This clonotype appeared many times. The rearrangement uses TRBV7-9 and TRBJ2-7, with 13 bases that match TRBD2. V was pared by 5 bases and J by 0 bases, with 10 bases of the junction left unmatched. CDR1 and CDR2 (germline): SEHNR, FQNEAQ (reference sequence). The CDR3 has 18 residues. The CDR3 coding sequence is TGTGCCAGCAGCGGAAACGGGACTAGCGGGATCCTCTCCTACGAGCAGTACTTC. Translated, it gives CASSGNGTSGILSYEQYF.

This clonotype was detected ten times or more. The rearrangement uses TRBV12-5 and TRBJ2-5; 7 positions match TRBD1. The CDR3 consists of 14 residues. In germline, CDR1 is LGHNT, CDR2 FRNRAP. The trim removed 5 bases at V and 3 bases at J, leaving 6 bases unmatched. The CDR3 loop is CASGPGTVEETQYF. CDR3 sequence (DNA): TGTGCTAGTGGTCCTGGGACAGTAGAAGAGACCCAGTACTTC.

The table lists this clonotype with many counts. The V call is TRBV12-3 or TRBV12-4, the J call TRBJ2-2, with D possibly called TRBD1 or TRBD2 (5 bases each). Trimming shortened V by 0 bases and J by 5 bases, and 19 bases separated the two germline ends. CDR3 length equals 18 residues. CDR3 residues: CASSLARWWGRDTGELFF. In nucleotides, the CDR3 is TGTGCCAGCAGTTTAGCGCGGTGGTGGGGGAGAGATACCGGGGAGCTGTTTTTT.

This clonotype was picked up a small number of times. The chain combines TRBV7-8 with TRBJ2-7; 10 nucleotides match TRBD1. The V and J ends lost 6 bases and 3 bases, in that order; junction bases with no gene match: 17. In germline, CDR1 is SGHVS, CDR2 FQNEAQ. The CDR3 covers 18 residues. The DNA of the CDR3 is TGTGCCAGCAGTCCGGGACAGGGGACACAGCGGGCGAGCTACGAGCAGTACTTC. It codes for CASSPGQGTQRASYEQYF.

This clonotype was counted a single time. J is TRBJ1-2 and V is TRBV29-1, with 9 bases lining up with TRBD1. This CDR3 region has 13 residues. Germline CDR1 SQVTM, CDR2 ANQGSEA. The V gene end was trimmed by 2 bases and the J gene end by 4 bases; junction bases not matched to a gene: 2. DNA for the CDR3: TGCAGCGTTGAACCGACAGGGGGCTATGGCTACACCTTC. Protein: CSVEPTGGYGYTF.

This clonotype has at least ten counts. This rearrangement joins TRBV5-6 to TRBJ2-1, with 9 bases matching TRBD2. V lost 4 bases, J lost 6 bases, and 8 bases stayed unmatched. The germline V gene has CDR1 SGHDT and CDR2 YYEEEE. The CDR3 totals 15 residues. The chain's CDR3 is CASSPGLAGFNEQFF. CDR3 nucleotides: TGTGCCAGCAGCCCGGGACTAGCAGGCTTCAATGAGCAGTTCTTC. The full variable domain, completed using reference TRBV5-6 and TRBJ2-1, is DAGVTQSPTHLIKTRGQQVTLRCSPKSGHDTVSWYQQALGQGPQFIFQYYEEEERQRGNFPDRFSGHQFPNYSSELNVNALLLGDSALYLCASSPGLAGFNEQFFGPGTRLTVL.